A selection of T cell receptor beta chains follows, all from one sample in a study of cytomegalovirus exposure and HLA in healthy donors. Measured with immunoSEQ multiplex PCR; TCRdb has only the in-frame clones, and not every one. This table has about 130,000 clones, 60% to 85% appearing once. Sequenced material: PBMCs. These TCRs come from a female donor in good health and CMV-seropositive. Each CDR3 is given with its conserved first and last residue. The D gene is left open where the match is weak. Some rows mark clone size as missing; the rest say once, few, many or name a class of expanded clone.

TRBJ1-3 TRBV7-6 TRBD1 . TGTGCCAGCAGCTTGGGTCAGGGGGTAGACACCATATATTTT CASSLGQGVDTIYF
TRBJ2-5 TRBV10-1 . . TGCGCCATCACCGAGACAGGACAAGAGACCCAGTACTTC CAITETGQETQYF
TRBJ2-3 TRBV5-1 TRBD2 many TGCGCCAGCAGCGGACGACTAGCGGGGGGGCTTCTAAATACGCAGTATTTT CASSGRLAGGLLNTQYF
TRBJ1-6 TRBV21-1 . . TGTGCCAGCAGCAAAGTAGGGGTCCTCCTATCACCCCTCCACTTT CASSKVGVLLSPLHF
TRBJ1-1 TRBV19 . few TGTGCCAGTAGTATTGGGCCAGGTCTCACTGAAGCTTTCTTT CASSIGPGLTEAFF
TRBJ2-5 TRBV7-9 . . TGTTCCAGCAGCTTATCGACATGGAACCAAGAGACCCAGTACTTC CSSSLSTWNQETQYF
TRBJ2-7 TRBV14 TRBD2 . TGTGCCAGCAGTCCCCTAGCGGTCTCCTACGAGCAGTACTTC CASSPLAVSYEQYF
TRBJ1-2 TRBV4-1 TRBD1 . TGCGCCAGCAGCAGACAGACAGGGCTAGACTATGGCTACACCTTC CASSRQTGLDYGYTF
TRBJ1-2 TRBV30 . . TGCCGTCAGGCATTGGGAGATGGCTACACCTTC CRQALGDGYTF
TRBJ2-7 TRBV4-1 . . TGCGCCAGCAGTCAAAGGACACCGTCCTACGAGCAGTACTTC CASSQRTPSYEQYF
TRBJ2-3 TRBV7-2 . . TGTGCCAGCAACGAGGGACTCCGGGGGACAGATACGCAGTATTTT CASNEGLRGTDTQYF
TRBJ2-3 TRBV4-1 TRBD1 few TGCGCCAGCAGCCAAGATCCTCGACAGGGGGCGCGCACAGATACGCAGTATTTT CASSQDPRQGARTDTQYF
TRBJ2-3 TRBV19 . . TGTGCCAGTAGTATACAGGGCGGAACAGATACGCAGTATTTT CASSIQGGTDTQYF
TRBJ2-5 TRBV4-2 . . TGTGCCAGCAGCCAAGATATTCAGGGGGGACGGCGCCAAGAGACCCAGTACTTC CASSQDIQGGRRQETQYF
TRBJ2-1 TRBV4-1 . . TGCGCCAGCAGCCAACAGGGGATCTCCTACAATGAGCAGTTCTTC CASSQQGISYNEQFF
TRBJ1-1 TRBV30 . few TGTGCCTGGAGTCTTGGGACAACGAACACTGAAGCTTTCTTT CAWSLGTTNTEAFF
TRBJ1-1 TRBV29-1 . . TGCAGCGTTGTACGAGACACTGAAGCTTTCTTT CSVVRDTEAFF
TRBJ2-5 TRBV19 TRBD1 . TGTGCCAGTAGTTGGGACAGACAAGAGACCCAGTACTTC CASSWDRQETQYF
TRBJ2-3 TRBV28 TRBD2 . TGTGCCAGCAGAACTATAGCGGGGGGATCGAATACGCAGTATTTT CASRTIAGGSNTQYF
TRBJ1-4 TRBV9 . . TGTGCCAGCAGCACAGGGTTTGATGAAAAACTGTTTTTT CASSTGFDEKLFF
TRBJ2-1 TRBV18 TRBD1 . TGTGCCAGCTCACCACCACAGGGGGTGAATGAGCAGTTCTTC CASSPPQGVNEQFF
TRBJ2-3 TRBV9 TRBD2 . TGTGCCAGCAGCGTAGGGCAACTAGCGGGAGTTTTAGATACGCAGTATTTT CASSVGQLAGVLDTQYF
TRBJ2-7 TRBV14 . . TGTGCCAGCAGCCAAGTTCTGAAGCTCTACGAGCAGTACTTC CASSQVLKLYEQYF
TRBJ2-1 TRBV27 . . TGTGCCAGCAGTCCCACCCCCCCGACAGTCACCGGTGAGCAGTTCTTC CASSPTPPTVTGEQFF
TRBJ2-1 TRBV5-1 TRBD2 . TGCGCCAGCAGCCCGCTGTCTAGCGGGGGGGCCTATGAGCAGTTCTTC CASSPLSSGGAYEQFF
TRBJ2-3 TRBV7-9 TRBD2 few TGTGCCAGCAGCTTTAGCGGGGGGTTGGATACGCAGTATTTT CASSFSGGLDTQYF